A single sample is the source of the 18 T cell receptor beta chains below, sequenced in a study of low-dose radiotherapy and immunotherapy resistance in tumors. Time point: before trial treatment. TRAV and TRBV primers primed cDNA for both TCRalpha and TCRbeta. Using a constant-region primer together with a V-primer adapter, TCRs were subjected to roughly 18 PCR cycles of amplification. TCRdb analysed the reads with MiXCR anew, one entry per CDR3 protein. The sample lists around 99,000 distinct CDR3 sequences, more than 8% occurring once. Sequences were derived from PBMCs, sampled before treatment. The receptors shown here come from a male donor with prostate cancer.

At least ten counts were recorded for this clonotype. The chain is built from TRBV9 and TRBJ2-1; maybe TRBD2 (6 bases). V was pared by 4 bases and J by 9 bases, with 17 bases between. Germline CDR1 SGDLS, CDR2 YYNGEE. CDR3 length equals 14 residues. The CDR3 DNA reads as TGTGCCAGCAGCCTTCTATCGGGGGTCGGTGAGCAGTTCTTC. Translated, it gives CASSLLSGVGEQFF.

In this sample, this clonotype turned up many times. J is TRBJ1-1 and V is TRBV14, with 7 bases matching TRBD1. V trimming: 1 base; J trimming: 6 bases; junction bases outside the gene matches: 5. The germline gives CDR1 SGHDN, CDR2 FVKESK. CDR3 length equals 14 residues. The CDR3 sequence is CASSQVQGMAEAFF. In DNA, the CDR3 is TGTGCCAGCAGCCAAGTACAGGGGATGGCTGAAGCTTTCTTT. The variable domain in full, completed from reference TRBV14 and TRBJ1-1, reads EAGVTQFPSHSVIEKGQTVTLRCDPISGHDNLYWYRRVMGKEIKFLLHFVKESKQDESGMPNNRFLAERTGGTYSTLKVQPAELEDSGVYFCASSQVQGMAEAFFGQGTRLTVV.

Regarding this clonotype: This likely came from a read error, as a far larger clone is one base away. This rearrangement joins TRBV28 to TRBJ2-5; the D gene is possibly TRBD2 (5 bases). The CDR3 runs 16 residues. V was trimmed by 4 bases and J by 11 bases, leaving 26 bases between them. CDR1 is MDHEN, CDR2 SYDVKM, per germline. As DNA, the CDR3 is TGTGCCAGCAGTTCACCGGACGAAGCCCATCGGGATGAGCAGTACTTC. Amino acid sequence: CASSSPDEAHRDEQYF.

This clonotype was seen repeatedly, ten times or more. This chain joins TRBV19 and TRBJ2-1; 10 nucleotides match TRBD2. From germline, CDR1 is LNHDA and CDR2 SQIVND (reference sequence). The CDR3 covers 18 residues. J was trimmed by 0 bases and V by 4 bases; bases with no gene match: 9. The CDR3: CASSTTRTSGSSYNEQFF. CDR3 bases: TGTGCCAGTAGTACCACCAGGACTAGCGGCAGCTCCTACAATGAGCAGTTCTTC.

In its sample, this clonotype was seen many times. Written as DNA, the CDR3 is TGCAGTGCTAGTGGGACTAGCTCGGGCGAGCAGTTCTTC. It codes for CSASGTSSGEQFF. The V and J genes are TRBV20-1 and TRBJ2-1, with TRBD2 identical over 9 bases. The CDR3 is made up of 13 amino acids. The ends lost 3 bases at V and 10 bases at J; junction bases unmatched: 7. Germline V CDR1 and CDR2: DFQATT, SNEGSKA (reference sequence).

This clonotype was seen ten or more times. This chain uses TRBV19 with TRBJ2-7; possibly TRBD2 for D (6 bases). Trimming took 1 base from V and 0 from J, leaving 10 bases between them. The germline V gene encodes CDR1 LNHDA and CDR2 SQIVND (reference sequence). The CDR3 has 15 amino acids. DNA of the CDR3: TGTGCCAGTAGTATAGGCGGAGGGTACTCCTACGAGCAGTACTTC. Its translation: CASSIGGGYSYEQYF.

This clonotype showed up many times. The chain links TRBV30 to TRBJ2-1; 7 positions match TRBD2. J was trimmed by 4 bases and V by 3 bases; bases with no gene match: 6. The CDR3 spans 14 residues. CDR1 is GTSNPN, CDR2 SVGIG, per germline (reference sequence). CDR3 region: CAWSPGLPYNEQFF. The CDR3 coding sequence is TGTGCCTGGAGCCCGGGACTACCTTACAATGAGCAGTTCTTC.

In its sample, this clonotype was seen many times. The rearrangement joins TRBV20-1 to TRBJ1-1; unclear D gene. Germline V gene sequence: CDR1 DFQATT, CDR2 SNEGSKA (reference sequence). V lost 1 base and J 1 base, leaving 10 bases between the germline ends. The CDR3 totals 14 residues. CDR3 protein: CSARGLWGNTEAFF. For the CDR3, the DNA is TGCAGTGCTAGAGGCTTATGGGGGAACACTGAAGCTTTCTTT.

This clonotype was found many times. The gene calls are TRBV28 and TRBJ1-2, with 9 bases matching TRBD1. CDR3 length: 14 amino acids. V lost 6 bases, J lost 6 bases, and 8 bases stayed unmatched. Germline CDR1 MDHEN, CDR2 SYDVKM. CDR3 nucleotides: TGTGCCAGCAGGGATACAGGGGGCCTAGATGGCTACACCTTC. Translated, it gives CASRDTGGLDGYTF.

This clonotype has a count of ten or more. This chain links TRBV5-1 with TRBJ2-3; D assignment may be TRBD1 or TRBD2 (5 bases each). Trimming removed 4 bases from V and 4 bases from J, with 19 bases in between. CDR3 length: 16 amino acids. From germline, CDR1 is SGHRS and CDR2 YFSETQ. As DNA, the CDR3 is TGCGCCAGCAGCCACTCGAGGGGCCCCGCTCCAGATACGCAGTATTTT. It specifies CASSHSRGPAPDTQYF.

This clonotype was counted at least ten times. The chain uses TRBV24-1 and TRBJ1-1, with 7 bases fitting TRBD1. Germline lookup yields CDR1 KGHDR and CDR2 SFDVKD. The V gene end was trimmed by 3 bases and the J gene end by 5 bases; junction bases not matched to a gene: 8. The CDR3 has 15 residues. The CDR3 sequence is CATSDGNRGRTEAFF. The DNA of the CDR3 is TGTGCCACCAGTGATGGAAACAGGGGAAGAACTGAAGCTTTCTTT.

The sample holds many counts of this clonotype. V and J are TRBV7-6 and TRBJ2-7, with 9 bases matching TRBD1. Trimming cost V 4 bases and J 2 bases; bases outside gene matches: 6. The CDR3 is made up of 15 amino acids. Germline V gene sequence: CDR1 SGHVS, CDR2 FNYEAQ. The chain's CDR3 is CASSSGQGRTYEQYF. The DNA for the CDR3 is TGTGCCAGCAGCTCCGGACAGGGGAGGACCTACGAGCAGTACTTC.

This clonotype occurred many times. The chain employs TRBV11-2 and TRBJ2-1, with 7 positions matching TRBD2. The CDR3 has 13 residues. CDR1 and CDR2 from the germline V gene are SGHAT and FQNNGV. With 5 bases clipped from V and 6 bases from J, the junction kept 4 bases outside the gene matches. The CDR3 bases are TGTGCCAGCAGCCGCGGGAGCCCCAATGAGCAGTTCTTC. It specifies CASSRGSPNEQFF.

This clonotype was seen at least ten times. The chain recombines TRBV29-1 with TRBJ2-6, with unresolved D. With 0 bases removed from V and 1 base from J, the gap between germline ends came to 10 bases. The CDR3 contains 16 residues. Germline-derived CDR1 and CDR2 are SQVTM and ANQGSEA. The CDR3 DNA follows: TGCAGCGTTGAAGATCGAGGTCAGTCTGGGGCCAACGTCCTGACTTTC. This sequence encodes CSVEDRGQSGANVLTF.

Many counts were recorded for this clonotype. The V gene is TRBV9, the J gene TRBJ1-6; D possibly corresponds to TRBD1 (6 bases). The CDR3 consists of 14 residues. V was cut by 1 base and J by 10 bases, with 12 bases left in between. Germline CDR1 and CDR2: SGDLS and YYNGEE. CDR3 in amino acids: CASSVTGKGSPLHF. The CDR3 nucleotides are TGTGCCAGCAGCGTAACAGGGAAAGGATCACCCCTCCACTTT.

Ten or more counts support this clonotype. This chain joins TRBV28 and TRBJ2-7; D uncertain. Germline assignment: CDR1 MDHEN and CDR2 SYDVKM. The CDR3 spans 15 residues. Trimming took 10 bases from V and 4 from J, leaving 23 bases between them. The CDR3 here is CATNRSWGTAYEQYF. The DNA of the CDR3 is TGTGCCACCAACCGGAGCTGGGGAACGGCGTACGAGCAGTACTTC.

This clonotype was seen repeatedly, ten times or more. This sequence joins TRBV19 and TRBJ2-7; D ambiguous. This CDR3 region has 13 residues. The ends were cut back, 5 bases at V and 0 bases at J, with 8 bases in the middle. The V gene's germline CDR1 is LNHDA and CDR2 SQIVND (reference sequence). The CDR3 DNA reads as TGTGCCAGTAGTCACACCTTCTCCTACGAGCAGTACTTC. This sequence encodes CASSHTFSYEQYF.

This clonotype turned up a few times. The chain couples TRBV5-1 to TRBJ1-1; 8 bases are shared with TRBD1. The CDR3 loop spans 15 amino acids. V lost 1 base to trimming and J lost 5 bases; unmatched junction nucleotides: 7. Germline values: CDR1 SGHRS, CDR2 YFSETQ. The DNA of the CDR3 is TGCGCCAGCAGCTTGACGCGACAGGGGAATACTGAAGCTTTCTTT. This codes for CASSLTRQGNTEAFF.